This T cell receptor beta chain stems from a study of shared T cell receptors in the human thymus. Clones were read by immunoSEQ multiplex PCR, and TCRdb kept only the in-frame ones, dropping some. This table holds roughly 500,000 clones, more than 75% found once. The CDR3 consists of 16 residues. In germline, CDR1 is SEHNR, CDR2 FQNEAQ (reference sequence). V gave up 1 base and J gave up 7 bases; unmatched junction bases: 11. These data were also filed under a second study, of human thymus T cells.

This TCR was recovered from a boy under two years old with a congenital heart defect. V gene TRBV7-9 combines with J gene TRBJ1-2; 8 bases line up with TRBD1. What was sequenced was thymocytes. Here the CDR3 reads CASSLDRGWDRSGYTF. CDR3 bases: TGTGCCAGCAGCTTAGATCGAGGATGGGACAGGTCTGGCTACACCTTC.